A single sample gave rise to the 5 T cell receptor beta chains below, sequenced in a study of cytomegalovirus exposure and HLA in healthy donors. PCR employed 60 Vbeta and 13 Jbeta primers. Sequencing used immunoSEQ multiplex PCR; TCRdb keeps in-frame clones, though not all of them. Its table records fewer than 75,000 clones. Sequencing was done on a sample of PBMCs. The receptor set was obtained from a boy younger than 18 in good health and CMV-seronegative.

This sequence joins TRBV30 and TRBJ2-7, with 10 bases identical to TRBD2. Germline-derived CDR1 and CDR2 are GTSNPN and SVGIG (reference sequence). This CDR3 is built from 15 residues. Trimming at V came to 0 bases and at J to 3 bases, leaving 5 bases not matched to a gene. The CDR3 DNA is TGTGCCTGGAGTGTTCCAGCGGGAGGGCGCTACGAGCAGTACTTC. Translating it yields CAWSVPAGGRYEQYF.

This sequence joins TRBV5-6 and TRBJ2-2, with D possibly TRBD1 on 7 matching bases. CDR3 length: 16 residues. Trimming removed 0 bases at V and 4 bases at J, with 13 bases between. Germline V lookup: CDR1 SGHDT, CDR2 YYEEEE. The CDR3 DNA reads TGTGCCAGCAGCTTGGCTGGCAGGGGGGTCACCGGGGAGCTGTTTTTT. This codes for CASSLAGRGVTGELFF.

The CDR3 protein is CSVTDYYEQYF. The CDR3 coding sequence is TGCAGCGTCACAGACTACTACGAGCAGTACTTC. This chain links TRBV29-1 with TRBJ2-7, with D possibly TRBD2 on 5 matching bases. CDR3 length equals 11 residues. The V end lost 6 bases, the J end lost 3 bases, and 9 bases lay between the germline ends. From germline, CDR1 is SQVTM and CDR2 ANQGSEA.

The chain uses TRBV29-1 and TRBJ1-1, with unresolved D. Trimming cost V 4 bases and J 3 bases, with 12 bases left between them. The CDR3 is 13 residues long. CDR1 is SQVTM and CDR2 is ANQGSEA in the germline V gene. CDR3 amino acids: CSVAGSGYTEAFF. Here the CDR3 DNA reads TGCAGCGTTGCTGGATCGGGGTACACTGAAGCTTTCTTT. The full variable domain, with the rest looked up from reference TRBV29-1 and TRBJ1-1, is SAVISQKPSRDICQRGTSLTIQCQVDSQVTMMFWYRQQPGQSLTLIATANQGSEATYESGFVIDKFPISRPNLTFSTLTVSNMSPEDSSIYLCSVAGSGYTEAFFGQGTRLTVV.

J is TRBJ2-3 and V is TRBV7-9, with 8 nucleotides matching TRBD2. The germline CDR1 and CDR2 sequences are SEHNR and FQNEAQ (reference sequence). With V trimmed by 8 bases and J by 2 bases, 12 bases remained unmatched. The CDR3 loop spans 16 amino acids. This CDR3 is CASQTGLAGFTDTQYF. CDR3 DNA: TGTGCCAGCCAGACTGGGCTAGCGGGTTTCACAGATACGCAGTATTTT.